This TCR beta chain was retrieved from a study of regulatory T cells in long-lasting Graves disease. This clonotype came up many times. Time point noted: persistent/refractory GD, antithyroid drugs over 5 years with positive TRAb. Following extraction of RNA from PBMCs, that RNA was used to make the TCR library. CDR3-region Arm-PCR and iRepertoire HTBI primers produced the TCR beta libraries. One entry per CDR3 protein results from TCRdb running MiXCR on the multiplex PCR reads. This table holds about 470,000 distinct CDR3 sequences, about a fifth found once. The clonotype originates from a female donor with Graves disease. The input for sequencing was peripheral blood mononuclear cells (PBMCs), taken when the disease was refractory, from a patient treated with antithyroid drugs.

CDR3 sequence (DNA): TGTGCCAGCAGTTCGAGGCAGGGGAATCAGCCCCAGCATTTT. Protein product: CASSSRQGNQPQHF. J is TRBJ1-5 and V is TRBV7-2; possibly TRBD1 for D (6 bases). The CDR3 runs to 14 residues. Trimming took 6 bases from V and 4 from J, leaving 13 bases between them. CDR1 is SGHTA and CDR2 is FQGNSA in the germline V gene.